This T cell receptor beta chain derives from a study of CD8+ T cells in alopecia areata. The study, taken as a whole, reports: Baseline CD8+ expansion's link to response remains uncertain, as there was one nonresponder. Tofacitinib significantly decreased scalp clonality and expanded CD8+ clones among top 100.

Treatment defined: oral pan-JAK inhibitor, 5-10 mg twice daily. With respect to this clone: Its matching antigen is unknown. Within the sample, other DNA sequences also encode this same CDR3.

This CDR3 comprises 14 residues. Trimming cost V 0 bases and J 4 bases, with 8 bases left between them. The germline V gene encodes CDR1 SGDLS and CDR2 YYNGEE. The authors extracted RNA and reverse transcribed it into cDNA as the sequencing template. Sequencing was performed with immunoSEQ multiplex PCR; in TCRdb, only in-frame clones are kept and a portion is missing. The sample includes some 120,000 clones, around 63% of them seen just once. Sequencing used CD4+ T cells sorted from blood, obtained at week 4, from a patient treated with tofacitinib. V is TRBV9 and J is TRBJ1-5; a possible D gene is TRBD1 (5 bases). The TCR was taken from a human donor with alopecia areata. CDR3 sequence reads: CASSVGGGNQPQHF. In DNA, the CDR3 is TGTGCCAGCAGCGTAGGGGGGGGTAATCAGCCCCAGCATTTT.